The 26 T cell receptor beta chains below come from one sample, sequenced in a study of blood T cell repertoires in COVID-19. Data came from immunoSEQ multiplex PCR; TCRdb stores just in-frame clones and leaves some out. Of about 230,000 clones in the sample, approximately 91% were seen once. Sequencing was performed on peripheral blood. The receptors come from a woman aged 60 to 75 with acute or convalescent COVID-19.

The chain is built from TRBV18 and TRBJ2-6; D gene ambiguous. CDR1 and CDR2 from the germline V gene are KGHSH and LQKENI. Trimming stripped 3 bases from V and 0 bases from J, with 6 bases between. The CDR3 is made up of 15 amino acids. CDR3 region: CASSPGRSGANVLTF. The CDR3 DNA reads TGTGCCAGCTCACCGGGCCGCTCTGGGGCCAACGTCCTGACTTTC.

The gene calls are TRBV4-2 and TRBJ1-5; TRBD1 might be the D (5 bases). Trimming removed 1 base from V and 2 bases from J, with 12 bases in between. CDR3 size: 16 residues. Germline values: CDR1 LGHNA, CDR2 YNFKEQ. The DNA for the CDR3 is TGTGCCAGCAGCCAAGCTAGGTCGACAGGCAATCAGCCCCAGCATTTT. Translation: CASSQARSTGNQPQHF.

The rearrangement links TRBV2 to TRBJ1-6, with 7 nucleotides matching TRBD1. The CDR3 has 15 residues. V trimming: 5 bases; J trimming: 8 bases; junction bases outside the gene matches: 9. Germline CDR1 is SNHLY and CDR2 is FYNNEI. The CDR3 sequence is CASSTRQGSYSPLHF. DNA of the CDR3: TGTGCCAGCAGTACCCGACAGGGAAGTTATTCACCCCTCCACTTT.

The chain carries TRBV13 and TRBJ1-5; TRBD1 agrees at 8 bases. Trimming at V came to 2 bases and at J to 5 bases, leaving 8 bases not matched to a gene. The germline V gene has CDR1 PRHDT and CDR2 FYEKMQ (reference sequence). This CDR3 has 16 residues. The CDR3 DNA is TGTGCCAGCAGCTTAAGCAGGGGGCGAATAGATCAGCCCCAGCATTTT. Protein sequence: CASSLSRGRIDQPQHF.

A single count supports this clone. V and J are TRBV9 and TRBJ1-5; TRBD1 matches 9 bases. Germline-derived CDR1 and CDR2 are SGDLS and YYNGEE. The CDR3 has 15 residues. V lost 0 bases and J lost 6; bases outside the gene matches: 4. The CDR3 region is CASSVGVQGAQPQHF. Here the CDR3 DNA reads TGTGCCAGCAGCGTAGGTGTACAGGGGGCTCAGCCCCAGCATTTT.

This clone was seen only once. The chain links TRBV7-8 to TRBJ1-5; 8 bases line up with TRBD1. The CDR3 runs 16 residues. With 3 bases clipped from V and 9 bases from J, the junction kept 13 bases outside the gene matches. Per germline, CDR1 SGHVS and CDR2 FQNEAQ. Here the CDR3 DNA reads TGTGCCAGCAGCTTTTCGCGGGACAGGCCCATGTTGCCCCAGCATTTT. Encoded protein: CASSFSRDRPMLPQHF.

The chain recombines TRBV7-2 with TRBJ1-2; possibly TRBD1 for D (6 bases). The CDR3 is 14 residues long. Germline-derived CDR1 and CDR2 are SGHTA and FQGNSA. Trimming removed 4 bases from V and 3 bases from J, with 12 bases in between. The CDR3 DNA reads as TGTGCCAGCAGCTCCTCCCGGACAGACTATGGCTACACCTTC. It translates to CASSSSRTDYGYTF. Full variable domain (rest looked up from reference TRBV7-2 and TRBJ1-2): GAGVSQSPSNKVTEKGKDVELRCDPISGHTALYWYRQSLGQGLEFLIYFQGNSAPDKSGLPSDRFSAERTGGSVSTLTIQRTQQEDSAVYLCASSSSRTDYGYTFGSGTRLTVV.

The CDR3: CASSIKGARQGNYLSGANVLTF. The CDR3 DNA reads TGTGCCAGTAGTATAAAAGGAGCGAGGCAGGGAAACTACCTCTCTGGGGCCAACGTCCTGACTTTC. V usage is TRBV19 and J usage is TRBJ2-6; a weak D match, TRBD1 (5 bases). The CDR3 is 22 residues long. Trimming shortened V by 2 bases and J by 0 bases, and 26 bases separated the two germline ends. CDR1 and CDR2 from the germline V gene are LNHDA and SQIVND (reference sequence). Based on the CDR3 plus reference TRBV19 and TRBJ2-6, the full variable domain is DGGITQSPKYLFRKEGQNVTLSCEQNLNHDAMYWYRQDPGQGLRLIYYSQIVNDFQKGDIAEGYSVSREKKESFPLTVTSAQKNPTAFYLCASSIKGARQGNYLSGANVLTFGAGSRLTVL.

This rearrangement joins TRBV7-9 to TRBJ2-1; tentatively, D is TRBD2 (5 bases). The CDR3 consists of 17 residues. Trimming took off 7 bases at V and 0 bases at J, with 19 bases between the two ends. Looked up from germline, CDR1 is SEHNR and CDR2 is FQNEAQ (reference sequence). Here the CDR3 DNA reads TGTGCCAGCACGGAGTTGGGAGTCCTACTCTCCTACAATGAGCAGTTCTTC. Its protein is CASTELGVLLSYNEQFF.

This clone was detected once. This rearrangement joins TRBV11-3 to TRBJ1-1; D possibly corresponds to TRBD1 (5 bases). V lost 3 bases to trimming and J lost 3 bases, with 8 bases between them. The CDR3 contains 13 residues. Germline-derived CDR1 and CDR2 are SGHNT and YENEEA. The CDR3 region is CASSFRVYTEAFF. The CDR3 DNA sequence: TGTGCCAGCAGCTTCAGGGTTTACACTGAAGCTTTCTTT.

This chain connects TRBV2 to TRBJ1-3, with 8 nucleotides matching TRBD1. V shed 7 bases, J shed 2 bases, and the junction held 4 bases outside the gene matches. This CDR3 comprises 14 residues. In germline, CDR1 is SNHLY, CDR2 FYNNEI. The CDR3 here is CASTYRGAGNTIYF. Here the CDR3 DNA reads TGTGCCAGCACTTACAGGGGGGCTGGAAACACCATATATTTT.

The chain is built from TRBV19 and TRBJ1-5, with D possibly matching TRBD1 (6 bases). This CDR3 region has 15 residues. V lost 5 bases to trimming and J lost 0 bases, with 11 bases between them. Germline V gene data show CDR1 as LNHDA and CDR2 as SQIVND (reference sequence). The CDR3 is CASSSYRDSNQPQHF. DNA of the CDR3: TGTGCCAGTAGTTCGTACAGGGATAGCAATCAGCCCCAGCATTTT. Looking up the rest from reference TRBV19 and TRBJ1-5 gives the full variable domain: DGGITQSPKYLFRKEGQNVTLSCEQNLNHDAMYWYRQDPGQGLRLIYYSQIVNDFQKGDIAEGYSVSREKKESFPLTVTSAQKNPTAFYLCASSSYRDSNQPQHFGDGTRLSIL.

The V gene is TRBV3-1 (or the pseudogene TRBV3-2), the J gene TRBJ1-1, with a tentative D call TRBD1 (5 bases). The CDR3 runs to 11 residues. Trimming cost V 3 bases and J 10 bases, with 9 bases left between them. The germline V gene has CDR1 LGHDT and CDR2 YNNKEL (reference sequence). The CDR3 sequence is CASSHTGPAFF. The CDR3 nucleotides read TGTGCCAGCAGCCATACAGGTCCAGCTTTCTTT.

The J gene is TRBJ2-5, the V gene TRBV2, with D possibly matching TRBD1 (8 bases). Trimming removed 4 bases at V and 4 bases at J, with 16 bases between. This CDR3 region has 15 residues. CDR1 and CDR2 (germline): SNHLY, FYNNEI. The CDR3 DNA reads as TGTGCCAGCAGTGGTAACAGGGGGAGGGGAGAGACCCAGTACTTC. Translation gives CASSGNRGRGETQYF.

The chain joins TRBV27 to TRBJ2-1, with 10 bases lining up with TRBD2. Losses at the gene ends were 2 bases for V and 3 bases for J; bases not matched to a gene: 1. This CDR3 is built from 15 residues. Germline CDR1 is MNHEY and CDR2 is SMNVEV (reference sequence). For the CDR3, the DNA is TGTGCCAGCAGTTTAACTAGCGGGAACTACAATGAGCAGTTCTTC. This translates into CASSLTSGNYNEQFF.

This clone is a singleton in its sample. This chain connects TRBV10-1 to TRBJ2-5, with TRBD2 identical over 9 bases. The CDR3 covers 18 residues. Per germline, CDR1 WNHNN and CDR2 SYGVQD (reference sequence). V shed 8 bases and J 2 bases; nucleotides not matched to a gene: 18. This CDR3 is CASVSWTSVMPGQETQYF. The CDR3 region has the DNA TGCGCCAGCGTAAGTTGGACTAGCGTTATGCCCGGGCAAGAGACCCAGTACTTC.

CDR3 sequence (DNA): TGTGCCATCAGGTCGGGGGGGTCCTACGAGCAGTACTTC. Protein sequence: CAIRSGGSYEQYF. The V call is TRBV10-3, the J call TRBJ2-7; TRBD2 matches at 8 bases. CDR1 and CDR2 (germline): ENHRY, SYGVKD. The trim removed 6 bases at V and 1 base at J, leaving 2 bases unmatched. This CDR3 has 13 amino acids.

The chain is built from TRBV29-1 and TRBJ1-3; TRBD1 agrees at 9 bases. Germline V CDR1 and CDR2: SQVTM, ANQGSEA. J was trimmed by 4 bases and V by 7 bases; bases with no gene match: 5. The CDR3 extends over 13 amino acids. CDR3: CSGGQGLGNTIYF. The CDR3, as DNA: TGCAGCGGGGGACAGGGTCTCGGAAACACCATATATTTT.

V gene TRBV18 combines with J gene TRBJ1-6; perhaps TRBD1 as D (5 bases). This CDR3 spans 14 amino acids. The germline gives CDR1 KGHSH, CDR2 LQKENI. V dropped 2 bases and J dropped 5 bases, with 7 bases sitting between them. CDR3 region: CASSPVRDNSPLHF. DNA for the CDR3: TGTGCCAGCTCACCAGTCAGGGATAATTCACCCCTCCACTTT.

This clone was seen only once. This chain links TRBV11-2 with TRBJ2-3; 16 bases map to TRBD2. Per germline, CDR1 SGHAT and CDR2 FQNNGV. The CDR3 runs 17 residues. Trimming at V came to 8 bases and at J to 8 bases, leaving 13 bases not matched to a gene. The CDR3 loop is CASARGGTSGGAATQYF. Here the CDR3 DNA reads TGTGCCAGCGCTAGGGGCGGGACTAGCGGGGGGGCCGCTACGCAGTATTTT.

This clone was counted a single time. Other nucleotide sequences in the sample specify the same CDR3. This chain joins TRBV12-3 or TRBV12-4 and TRBJ1-1, with D maybe TRBD1 (5 bases). Trimming stripped 5 bases from V and 4 bases from J, with 11 bases between. CDR3 length equals 13 residues. Here the CDR3 DNA reads TGTGCCAGCAGTAGGAGACAGAGCACTGAAGCTTTCTTT. This encodes CASSRRQSTEAFF.

This clone was seen a single time. J is TRBJ2-1 and V is TRBV24-1; 7 bases are a match to TRBD2. Germline CDR1 is KGHDR and CDR2 is SFDVKD. CDR3 length: 18 amino acids. The junction had 12 bases not matched to a gene; V was cut back by 5 bases and J by 0 bases. The CDR3 bases are TGTGCCACCAGTGGGCCCGGGACTACGGATAGCTCCTACAATGAGCAGTTCTTC. Its protein product is CATSGPGTTDSSYNEQFF.

The CDR3 is CASSFSGTADTQYF. The CDR3 coding sequence is TGTGCCAGCAGTTTTAGCGGGACCGCAGATACGCAGTATTTT. This chain connects TRBV6-1 to TRBJ2-3; TRBD2 matches at 8 bases. Trimming cost V 5 bases and J 4 bases; bases outside gene matches: 5. Germline V lookup: CDR1 MNHNS, CDR2 SASEGT. The CDR3 runs to 14 residues.

As for this clone: Other nucleotide sequences in the sample specify the same CDR3. The CDR3 loop reads CASSILLNTEAFF. Written as DNA, the CDR3 is TGTGCCAGTAGTATTTTACTTAACACTGAAGCTTTCTTT. This rearrangement joins TRBV19 to TRBJ1-1; D not resolved. Germline V gives CDR1 LNHDA, CDR2 SQIVND (reference sequence). There are 13 residues in the CDR3. V lost 3 bases and J lost 2, with 7 bases in between.

The chain employs TRBV5-6 and TRBJ2-2, with a weak D call TRBD2 (5 bases). V was trimmed by 4 bases and J by 1 base, leaving 17 bases between them. Germline V gene data show CDR1 as SGHDT and CDR2 as YYEEEE. The CDR3 contains 17 residues. The CDR3 nucleotides are TGTGCCAGCAGCCCCAGACGGGGTTCAAGGAACACCGGGGAGCTGTTTTTT. This gives the protein CASSPRRGSRNTGELFF.

The chain combines TRBV7-2 with TRBJ1-2; 9 nucleotides line up with TRBD1. The CDR3 sequence is 13 residues long. After removal of 8 bases from V and 4 bases from J, the junction contained 5 bases not matched to a gene. Germline V gene data show CDR1 as SGHTA and CDR2 as FQGNSA. The CDR3 is CASGDREGYGYTF. DNA of the CDR3: TGTGCCAGCGGGGACAGGGAGGGCTATGGCTACACCTTC. The full variable domain, its missing parts supplied by reference TRBV7-2 and TRBJ1-2, is GAGVSQSPSNKVTEKGKDVELRCDPISGHTALYWYRQSLGQGLEFLIYFQGNSAPDKSGLPSDRFSAERTGGSVSTLTIQRTQQEDSAVYLCASGDREGYGYTFGSGTRLTVV.